A single sample is the source of the 26 T cell receptor beta chains below, sequenced in a study of beta chain features in type 1 diabetes. The whole isolated RNA underwent reverse transcription, so sequencing captured expressed TCRB transcripts. Assay: immunoSEQ multiplex PCR; the TCRdb copy retains only in-frame clones and omits some. The table lists about 900,000 clones, 15% to 20% of them singletons. The sample was naive CD4+ T cells from blood. These receptors all stem from a woman younger than 30 in good health.

The chain carries TRBV7-9 and TRBJ2-3; TRBD2 matches at 9 bases. The CDR3 consists of 18 residues. Germline V lookup: CDR1 SEHNR, CDR2 FQNEAQ (reference sequence). J was trimmed by 0 bases and V by 3 bases; bases with no gene match: 10. Here the CDR3 DNA reads TGTGCCAGCAGCTTTAGGCTAGCGGGACGATCTAGCACAGATACGCAGTATTTT. Residues: CASSFRLAGRSSTDTQYF.

The chain links TRBV11-2 to TRBJ2-2; 7 bases are shared with TRBD2. Per the germline V gene, CDR1 is SGHAT and CDR2 is FQNNGV. The CDR3 totals 15 residues. The junction had 9 bases not matched to a gene; V was cut back by 5 bases and J by 6 bases. CDR3 loop: CASSHRDYKPGELFF. CDR3 bases: TGTGCCAGCAGCCACCGGGACTACAAACCCGGGGAGCTGTTTTTT.

The chain recombines TRBV28 with TRBJ2-1; TRBD2 agrees at 9 bases. Germline V lookup: CDR1 MDHEN, CDR2 SYDVKM. Germline trimming cut 4 bases from V and 2 bases from J; bases unmatched to any gene: 6. CDR3 length equals 16 residues. DNA for the CDR3: TGTGCCAGCAGTTCCCCACGCGGGAGGGCCTACAATGAGCAGTTCTTC. Translated: CASSSPRGRAYNEQFF.

This clone was counted between two and nine times. The chain employs TRBV9 and TRBJ2-1, with a possible D match to TRBD2 (6 bases). Trimming left V 5 bases short and J 7 bases short, with 10 bases between. The CDR3 loop spans 12 amino acids. CDR1 is SGDLS, CDR2 YYNGEE, per germline. The CDR3 nucleotides are TGTGCCAGCAGGGGAGGCGGGAATGAGCAGTTCTTC. Its protein is CASRGGGNEQFF.

V is TRBV2 and J is TRBJ2-2, with unresolved D. Germline V gene sequence: CDR1 SNHLY, CDR2 FYNNEI. V was cut by 6 bases and J by 0 bases, with 8 bases left in between. The CDR3 has 14 residues. CDR3 in amino acids: CASRRASNTGELFF. The CDR3 region has the DNA TGTGCCAGCAGAAGGGCTTCGAACACCGGGGAGCTGTTTTTT. Drawing the rest from reference TRBV2 and TRBJ2-2, the complete variable domain is EPEVTQTPSHQVTQMGQEVILRCVPISNHLYFYWYRQILGQKVEFLVSFYNNEISEKSEIFDDQFSVERPDGSNFTLKIRSTKLEDSAMYFCASRRASNTGELFFGEGSRLTVL.

The chain recombines TRBV18 with TRBJ2-7, with unresolved D. V was trimmed by 5 bases and J by 2 bases, leaving 13 bases between them. CDR3 length equals 14 residues. The germline V gene has CDR1 KGHSH and CDR2 LQKENI. CDR3 DNA sequence: TGTGCCAGCTCATCACGCGACGGCACCTACGAGCAGTACTTC. Translated: CASSSRDGTYEQYF.

The J gene is TRBJ1-3, the V gene TRBV4-3; TRBD1 is a possible D gene (5 bases). The CDR3 covers 15 residues. Germline V gene sequence: CDR1 LGHNA, CDR2 YSLEER. Trimming stripped 2 bases from V and 4 bases from J, with 12 bases between. The CDR3: CASSQSPGGGNTIYF. Here the CDR3 DNA reads TGCGCCAGCAGCCAATCCCCGGGGGGGGGAAACACCATATATTTT.

The chain links TRBV29-1 to TRBJ2-3; D is unresolved. V lost 4 bases, J lost 1 base, and 9 bases lay in between. The CDR3 spans 13 residues. The germline gives CDR1 SQVTM, CDR2 ANQGSEA. The chain's CDR3 is CSVVDRRTDTQYF. The DNA for the CDR3 is TGCAGCGTTGTGGACCGCCGCACAGATACGCAGTATTTT.

The chain uses TRBV14 and TRBJ1-2; the D is unclear. CDR1 and CDR2 from the germline V gene are SGHDN and FVKESK. CDR3 length: 13 amino acids. Trimming left V 1 base short and J 4 bases short, with 7 bases between. CDR3 loop: CASSQGHSYGYTF. The CDR3 region has the DNA TGTGCCAGCAGCCAAGGGCATTCCTATGGCTACACCTTC.

In this sample, this clone turned up a few times. This chain links TRBV18 with TRBJ2-1, with 13 positions matching TRBD2. This CDR3 has 17 amino acids. Unmatched junction bases numbered 3, after V lost 4 bases and J lost 0 bases. Per the germline V gene, CDR1 is KGHSH and CDR2 is LQKENI. The CDR3 sequence: CASSRTSGSPSYNEQFF. The CDR3, as DNA: TGTGCCAGCTCACGGACTAGCGGGAGCCCCTCCTACAATGAGCAGTTCTTC.

The J gene is TRBJ2-5, the V gene TRBV2, with D possibly matching TRBD2 (5 bases). The CDR3 sequence is 13 residues long. Per the germline V gene, CDR1 is SNHLY and CDR2 is FYNNEI. V shed 1 base and J shed 12 bases, with 15 bases lying between them. CDR3 region: CASSEVEPSTEYF. Here the CDR3 DNA reads TGTGCCAGCAGTGAAGTCGAGCCTAGCACCGAGTACTTC.

This chain connects TRBV10-3 to TRBJ2-1, with 13 nucleotides matching TRBD2. Trimming cost V 6 bases and J 7 bases; bases outside gene matches: 15. The CDR3 loop spans 18 amino acids. Germline V gene sequence: CDR1 ENHRY, CDR2 SYGVKD. The CDR3 sequence: CAIRTSPGTSGNLNEQFF. Here the CDR3 DNA reads TGTGCCATCAGAACCTCGCCCGGGACTAGCGGGAATCTAAATGAGCAGTTCTTC.

This clone was observed a few times. The gene calls are TRBV29-1 and TRBJ1-1; D unresolved. The V gene lost 8 bases and the J gene lost 0 bases, with 16 bases spanning the gap. The CDR3 has 14 residues. CDR1 is SQVTM, CDR2 ANQGSEA, per germline. The CDR3, as DNA: TGCAGCTTCCGACTTGTGCCAATGAACACTGAAGCTTTCTTT. Its protein is CSFRLVPMNTEAFF.

In regard to this clone: The sample holds other DNA sequences that translate to the same CDR3. This chain joins TRBV18 and TRBJ2-7; D call uncertain. CDR3 length: 14 residues. The V gene's germline CDR1 is KGHSH and CDR2 LQKENI. V shed 2 bases and J shed 0 bases, with 8 bases lying between them. The CDR3 nucleotides read TGTGCCAGCTCACCAGGCACCTACTCCTACGAGCAGTACTTC. As protein: CASSPGTYSYEQYF.

This chain connects TRBV2 to TRBJ2-3, with 14 bases that match TRBD2. V dropped 5 bases and J dropped 4; count of bases not matched to a gene: 2. The CDR3 has 15 amino acids. The germline V gene has CDR1 SNHLY and CDR2 FYNNEI. The CDR3 sequence is CASSQTSGRADTQYF. CDR3 nucleotide sequence: TGTGCCAGCAGTCAGACTAGCGGGAGGGCAGATACGCAGTATTTT.

The chain couples TRBV28 to TRBJ1-2; D might be TRBD1 (5 bases). The germline CDR1 and CDR2 sequences are MDHEN and SYDVKM. V was clipped by 4 bases and J by 7 bases, with 19 bases between them. CDR3 length: 15 residues. The CDR3 DNA reads TGTGCCAGCAGTTCGGGACGGCTGGTTTTTCGTGGCTACACCTTC. Its protein product is CASSSGRLVFRGYTF.

This clone was picked up a small number of times. The J gene is TRBJ2-1, the V gene TRBV5-1, with D perhaps TRBD2 (6 bases). Germline-derived CDR1 and CDR2 are SGHRS and YFSETQ. Between the trimmed V and J ends, which lost 3 bases and 15 bases, there was a span of 19 bases. The CDR3 loop spans 13 amino acids. CDR3 protein: CASSSVAESRRFF. DNA for the CDR3: TGCGCCAGCAGCTCCGTAGCGGAAAGCAGGCGGTTCTTC. Drawing the rest from reference TRBV5-1 and TRBJ2-1, the complete variable domain is KAGVTQTPRYLIKTRGQQVTLSCSPISGHRSVSWYQQTPGQGLQFLFEYFSETQRNKGNFPGRFSGRQFSNSRSEMNVSTLELGDSALYLCASSSVAESRRFFGPGTRLTVL.

This chain connects TRBV28 to TRBJ1-1, with a possible D match to TRBD1 (6 bases). CDR1 is MDHEN and CDR2 is SYDVKM in the germline V gene. The V and J ends lost 6 bases and 4 bases respectively, with 18 bases between them. CDR3 size: 15 residues. The CDR3 loop reads CASRANRVYGTEAFF. DNA for the CDR3: TGTGCCAGCAGAGCTAACAGGGTATATGGCACTGAAGCTTTCTTT.

The V gene is TRBV5-1, the J gene TRBJ2-3, with 9 bases aligning to TRBD1. Germline lookup yields CDR1 SGHRS and CDR2 YFSETQ. The CDR3 consists of 18 residues. V trimming: 4 bases; J trimming: 1 base; junction bases outside the gene matches: 13. The CDR3 spells CASSTGQGKMGGTDTQYF. In nucleotides, the CDR3 is TGCGCCAGCAGCACGGGACAGGGAAAAATGGGTGGCACAGATACGCAGTATTTT.

CDR3 DNA sequence: TGTGCCAGCAGTTTATGGGGCGCCGGCGGGGAGCTGTTTTTT. It yields the protein CASSLWGAGGELFF. The rearrangement links TRBV27 to TRBJ2-2, with D possibly TRBD1 on 5 matching bases. CDR1 and CDR2 (germline): MNHEY, SMNVEV (reference sequence). Trimming removed 1 base at V and 7 bases at J, with 10 bases between. The CDR3 has 14 amino acids.

This chain connects TRBV7-9 to TRBJ2-5; possible D gene TRBD1, 5 bases. The germline CDR1 and CDR2 sequences are SEHNR and FQNEAQ (reference sequence). V was pared by 5 bases and J by 1 base, with 17 bases between. The CDR3 loop spans 16 amino acids. The CDR3 DNA reads TGTGCCAGCAGCCTAGGGGCCCGAGATGGCCAAGAGACCCAGTACTTC. Protein sequence: CASSLGARDGQETQYF.

The rearrangement links TRBV5-1 to TRBJ2-5; TRBD1 agrees at 8 bases. CDR1 SGHRS and CDR2 YFSETQ come from the germline V gene. The V gene end was trimmed by 4 bases and the J gene end by 4 bases; junction bases not matched to a gene: 9. The CDR3 totals 15 residues. CDR3 in amino acids: CASSLIYDRGETQYF. CDR3 nucleotides: TGCGCCAGCAGCCTAATCTATGACAGGGGAGAGACCCAGTACTTC. Together with reference TRBV5-1 and TRBJ2-5, the CDR3 gives the full variable domain: KAGVTQTPRYLIKTRGQQVTLSCSPISGHRSVSWYQQTPGQGLQFLFEYFSETQRNKGNFPGRFSGRQFSNSRSEMNVSTLELGDSALYLCASSLIYDRGETQYFGPGTRLLVL.

V usage is TRBV4-1 and J usage is TRBJ2-2; 12 nucleotides line up with TRBD1. J lost 6 bases, V lost 2 bases, and 4 bases had no gene match. The CDR3 is 16 amino acids. Germline values: CDR1 MGHRA, CDR2 YSYEKL. DNA of the CDR3: TGCGCCAGCAGCCAACTCGGGACAGGGGGCGCCGGGGAGCTGTTTTTT. This codes for CASSQLGTGGAGELFF.

The V and J genes are TRBV13 and TRBJ2-7; 7 bases line up with TRBD2. Germline V gene sequence: CDR1 PRHDT, CDR2 FYEKMQ (reference sequence). The V and J ends lost 6 bases and 2 bases, in that order; junction bases with no gene match: 10. CDR3 length: 15 residues. The CDR3 DNA follows: TGTGCCAGCAGGCCAAGCGCGGGAGCGCCCTACGAGCAGTACTTC. Amino acids: CASRPSAGAPYEQYF.

This clone was detected only a few times. V and J are TRBV11-2 and TRBJ2-3; 9 bases agree with TRBD1. Germline CDR1 reads SGHAT; CDR2 reads FQNNGV. V lost 3 bases and J lost 2; bases outside the gene matches: 6. This CDR3 has 16 amino acids. CDR3 nucleotides: TGTGCCAGCAGCTTTAGGGGACAGGGATTCACAGATACGCAGTATTTT. Translated: CASSFRGQGFTDTQYF.

J is TRBJ2-5 and V is TRBV10-3; tentative D call: TRBD2 (6 bases). This CDR3 spans 12 amino acids. In germline, CDR1 is ENHRY, CDR2 SYGVKD. V dropped 2 bases and J dropped 9 bases, with 10 bases sitting between them. The CDR3 DNA is TGTGCCATCAGTGAGATGACGGGAGCCCAGTACTTC. It codes for CAISEMTGAQYF.